These T cell receptor beta chains were read from a single sample in a study of human T cells and chemical hapten exposure. TCRdb reprocessed the RACE reads with MiXCR, giving one entry per CDR3 protein. The table has approximately 400,000 distinct CDR3 sequences, around 5.5% seen once. The source was whole blood, collected in connection with sensitization to the hapten diphenylcyclopropenone (DPC). These receptors were taken from a woman aged 50 to 60 with alopecia areata. Some clones in this sample may be carry-over from other donors' samples. Both conserved end residues are part of each CDR3. D genes are given only for firm matches. Only some rows state a clone size, as once, few, many or a class for expanded clones.

TRBJ1-1 many TRBD1 TRBV12-5 TGTGCTACCCAGGGGGTCGTGAACACTGAAGCTTTCTTT CATQGVVNTEAFF
TRBJ2-7 many . TRBV20-1 TGCAGTGCAGTACCCGGGACGGGGAAGGTGGAGCAGTACTTC CSAVPGTGKVEQYF
TRBJ2-3 few . TRBV2 TGTGCCAGCAGTGAGGGCTTCACAGATACGCAGTATTTT CASSEGFTDTQYF
TRBJ1-5 many TRBD1 TRBV28 TGTGCCAGCAGTTCACAGGGGGCCGCCAATCAGCCCCAGCATTTT CASSSQGAANQPQHF
TRBJ1-1 many . TRBV30 TGTGCCTGGAGTAAAGTAACAGGGAACACTGAAGCTTTCTTT CAWSKVTGNTEAFF
TRBJ1-2 . TRBD1 TRBV7-9 TGTGCCAGCAGCCTCGGACAGGGCTCTGATGGCTACACCTTC CASSLGQGSDGYTF
TRBJ1-4 . . TRBV18 TGTGCCAGCTCACAAGGCGTGGTAGCTAATGAAAAACTGTTTTTT CASSQGVVANEKLFF
TRBJ1-6 many . TRBV20-1 TGCAGTGCTTGGGACGGACTAAATAATTCACCCCTCCACTTT CSAWDGLNNSPLHF
TRBJ1-5 . . TRBV6-1 TGTGCCAGCAGAGATGTTAGCAATCAGCCCCAGCATTTT CASRDVSNQPQHF
TRBJ2-1 . . TRBV5-6 TGTGCCAGCAGCCCCCGAGACAGGTTAAACAATGAGCAGTTCTTC CASSPRDRLNNEQFF
TRBJ2-1 . . TRBV5-6 TGTGCCAGCAGCTTCACTACAGGAAATGAGCAGTTCTTC CASSFTTGNEQFF
TRBJ1-2 many TRBD1 TRBV29-1 TGCAGCGTTGAAGAAGGGCCGAGACAGGGAGAGGATGGCTACACCTTC CSVEEGPRQGEDGYTF
TRBJ2-7 few . TRBV7-2 TGTGCCAGCAGCTTAGAATCGGGGGCCAGCTCCTACGAGCAGTACTTC CASSLESGASSYEQYF
TRBJ1-1 many . TRBV5-5 TGTGCCAGCAGCTTTCCAGGGAGGACTGAAGCTTTCTTT CASSFPGRTEAFF
TRBJ2-7 few . TRBV20-1 TGCAGTGCTGGGGACCTTCAGGGTTACGAGCAGTACTTC CSAGDLQGYEQYF
TRBJ2-3 many TRBD2 TRBV6-2/TRBV6-3 TGTGCCAGCACCCTCTACAGGGCTAGCGGGAAGAGTTCAGATACGCAGTATTTT CASTLYRASGKSSDTQYF
TRBJ2-7 many . TRBV28 TGTGCCAGCAGTCCCCTGAGGTACAGGGTCTACGAGCAGTACTTC CASSPLRYRVYEQYF
TRBJ2-3 . . TRBV7-2 TGTGCCAGCAGCTTACTCCCGCGGGGAGCCTTAGATACGCAGTATTTT CASSLLPRGALDTQYF
TRBJ2-7 few TRBD1 TRBV20-1 TGCAGTGCTAGAGATACCTCCAGGGGGCCACTAGACGAGCAGTACTTC CSARDTSRGPLDEQYF
TRBJ1-2 . TRBD1 TRBV12-3/TRBV12-4 TGTGCCAGCACCAAACAGGGGACGGGTAACTATGGCTACACCTTC CASTKQGTGNYGYTF
TRBJ1-1 few TRBD1 TRBV5-1 TGCGCCAGCAGCTACGGACAGGGCGCTGAAGCTTTCTTT CASSYGQGAEAFF
TRBJ2-7 many TRBD1 TRBV9 TGTGCCAGCAGCGAGGACTCTAATCCGGGACAGGGATACTACGAGCAGTACTTC CASSEDSNPGQGYYEQYF
TRBJ2-1 . TRBD1 TRBV18 TGTGCCAGCTCATTGCGGACAGGGGGCGCGGATGAGCAGTTCTTC CASSLRTGGADEQFF
TRBJ2-3 . . TRBV7-8 TGTGCCAGCAGCTTTCCGGGTCGCACAGATACGCAGTATTTT CASSFPGRTDTQYF
TRBJ2-3 few . TRBV30 TGTGCCTGGGGGAATCCGCGGACCCATACTAGCACAGATACGCAGTATTTT CAWGNPRTHTSTDTQYF
TRBJ2-3 many . TRBV10-2 TGCGCCAGCAGTGAGTTGGGGTCAGACACAGATACGCAGTATTTT CASSELGSDTDTQYF
TRBJ2-1 many TRBD2 TRBV29-1 TGCAGCGTTCCTTACCTTGGACTAGCGAGTTACAATGAGCAGTTCTTC CSVPYLGLASYNEQFF
TRBJ2-7 few . TRBV6-2/TRBV6-3 TGTGCCAGCAGTTACTCGTTCGGTCGGCACGAGCAGTACTTC CASSYSFGRHEQYF
TRBJ1-6 many . TRBV6-6 TGTGCCAGCAGTCCGACGACAGACTCCTATAATTCACCCCTCCACTTT CASSPTTDSYNSPLHF
TRBJ1-1 many . TRBV13 TGTGCCAGCAGTATTTCGACCGGAAGGGGAATGAACACTGAAGCTTTCTTT CASSISTGRGMNTEAFF
TRBJ2-3 many TRBD2 TRBV20-1 TGCAGTGCTAGCCCCCGAGTGATAGCGGGAGTCACAGATACGCAGTATTTT CSASPRVIAGVTDTQYF
TRBJ1-6 few . TRBV2 TGTGCCAGCAGTGAAGCAAGTTATAATTCACCCCTCCACTTT CASSEASYNSPLHF
TRBJ2-1 many TRBD2 TRBV3-1 TGTGCCAGCAGCCAAGTACAGACTAGCGGTTCCCCGGGTGAGCAGTTCTTC CASSQVQTSGSPGEQFF
TRBJ1-1 many . TRBV13 TGTGCCACGGCGGGGCACGGCACTGAAGCTTTCTTT CATAGHGTEAFF
TRBJ2-7 many . TRBV19 TGTGCCAGTAGTATTGCGACAGACGCCTACGAGCAGTACTTC CASSIATDAYEQYF
TRBJ2-2 many . TRBV12-3/TRBV12-4 TGTGCCAGCAGTCAGGGCTCTCGGGAGCTGTTTTTT CASSQGSRELFF
TRBJ1-5 few . TRBV6-5 TGTGCCAGCAGTCCTACCCTTCACAATCAGCCCCAGCATTTT CASSPTLHNQPQHF
TRBJ2-6 many TRBD1 TRBV30 TGTGCCTGGCACAGGGGGGCCGGGGCCAACGTCCTGACTTTC CAWHRGAGANVLTF
TRBJ2-2 . TRBD2 TRBV24-1 TGTGCCACCGGACTAGCGGGAGGGCGTACCGGGGAGCTGTTTTTT CATGLAGGRTGELFF
TRBJ1-1 few TRBD1 TRBV29-1 TGCAGCGTCCGGGACAGTGAAGCTTTCTTT CSVRDSEAFF
TRBJ2-7 many TRBD1 TRBV25-1 TGTGCCAGCAGTGAAGCAGGGGGATCCTACGAGCAGTACTTC CASSEAGGSYEQYF
TRBJ2-7 many TRBD1 TRBV6-5 TGTGCCAGCAGTTACGCTGGACAGGGGGCGTGGGAGCAGTACTTC CASSYAGQGAWEQYF
TRBJ2-1 . TRBD1 TRBV4-3 TGCGCCAGCAGAACGAATCCGGGACAGTACAATGAGCAGTTCTTC CASRTNPGQYNEQFF
TRBJ2-5 many TRBD2 TRBV27 TGTGCCAGCAGCTCCATGACTAGCGGGCCCTCCGAGTACTTC CASSSMTSGPSEYF
TRBJ1-5 few . TRBV28 TGTGCCAGCAGCCGCCCTATTCTCGGGAGTAATCAGCCCCAGCATTTT CASSRPILGSNQPQHF
TRBJ2-3 many TRBD2 TRBV7-9 TGTGCCAGCAGCTTAATGGCGGGAGCGAAGGGGGATACGCAGTATTTT CASSLMAGAKGDTQYF
TRBJ2-5 many . TRBV4-3 TGCGCCAGCAGCCCGGGGGTACTAGCTTACGAGACCCAGTACTTC CASSPGVLAYETQYF
TRBJ2-7 many . TRBV20-1 TGCAGTGCTAGTCTTCCCGGGAAGTGGTACGAGCAGTACTTC CSASLPGKWYEQYF
TRBJ2-1 many TRBD2 TRBV9 TGTGCCAGCAGCCCCCAGCGGGGCGAGCAGTTCTTC CASSPQRGEQFF
TRBJ2-5 many TRBD2 TRBV4-1 TGCGCCAGCAGCCAAGCCCGGGGGGGGCTTCTGGAGACCCAGTACTTC CASSQARGGLLETQYF
TRBJ1-2 few . TRBV5-6 TGTGCCAGCAGCTTGGGGCGGCCCTTAGCCTATGGCTACACCTTC CASSLGRPLAYGYTF
TRBJ2-3 few . TRBV29-1 TGCAGCGTTGAAAGCAGACCGAGCACAGATACGCAGTATTTT CSVESRPSTDTQYF
TRBJ1-1 . . TRBV24-1 TGTGCCACCAGTGGCTGGGGGGGAAGCACTGAAGCTTTCTTT CATSGWGGSTEAFF